This T cell receptor (beta chain) was profiled in a study of cytomegalovirus exposure and HLA in healthy donors. Regarding this clone: Its antigen is unidentified.

Germline assignment: CDR1 SQVTM and CDR2 ANQGSEA. The CDR3 has 14 residues. J gave up 8 bases and V 6 bases, and 15 bases lay outside the gene matches. General study findings and limits: Earlier results showed most TCR beta V segments being productive about 90% or about 30% of the time. Later on, a genetic analysis was performed. It linked a missense variant in DCLRE1C with V- and J-gene trimming of TCR beta. A later analysis showed TCR association rates differing by HLA locus, peaking at DRB1 and lowest at HLA-C. The authors enumerated 164 TCR beta chains as linked to cytomegalovirus.

The PCR ran on 60 Vbeta and 13 Jbeta primers. Generated by immunoSEQ multiplex PCR, the TCRdb table keeps only in-frame clones and is missing some. The data hold more than 110,000 clones, with roughly 83% observed a single time. This chain joins TRBV29-1 and TRBJ1-1, with TRBD1 identical over 7 bases. This TCR was sampled from a female donor in good health and CMV-seronegative. Sequenced: PBMCs. The CDR3 DNA reads TGCAGCGTACAAACAGGGGCAGTAACAGGGGAAGCTTTCTTT. It specifies CSVQTGAVTGEAFF.